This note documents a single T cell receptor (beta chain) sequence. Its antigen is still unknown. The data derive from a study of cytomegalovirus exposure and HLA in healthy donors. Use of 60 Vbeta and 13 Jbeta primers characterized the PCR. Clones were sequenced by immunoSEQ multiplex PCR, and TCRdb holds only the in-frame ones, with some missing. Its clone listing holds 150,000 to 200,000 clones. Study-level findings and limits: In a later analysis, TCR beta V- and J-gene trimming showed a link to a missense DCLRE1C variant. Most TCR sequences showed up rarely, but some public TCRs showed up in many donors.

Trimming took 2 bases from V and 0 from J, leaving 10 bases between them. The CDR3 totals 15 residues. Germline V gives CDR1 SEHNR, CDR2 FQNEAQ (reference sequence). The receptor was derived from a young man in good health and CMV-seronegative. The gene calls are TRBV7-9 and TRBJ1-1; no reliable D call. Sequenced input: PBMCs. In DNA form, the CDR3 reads TGTGCCAGCAGCTTACTTGGAGGGTTGAACACTGAAGCTTTCTTT. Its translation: CASSLLGGLNTEAFF.